Presented here are 2 T cell receptor beta chains from one specimen sequenced in a study of control samples from healthy donors and cancer patients. TCRdb's copy holds only in-frame clones and misses some; the assay was immunoSEQ multiplex PCR. The data show about 120,000 clones, roughly 91% seen once. Sequenced input: PBMCs. The receptor set was obtained from a man aged 50-60 years with head and neck cancer.

The chain carries TRBV7-9 and TRBJ2-7; D not certain. V lost 5 bases and J 4 bases, leaving 18 bases between the germline ends. There are 15 residues in the CDR3. Germline assignment: CDR1 SEHNR and CDR2 FQNEAQ (reference sequence). Here the CDR3 reads CASSQNRTEKYEQYF. Written as DNA, the CDR3 is TGTGCCAGCAGCCAAAACCGCACCGAGAAATACGAGCAGTACTTC. The whole variable domain, filled in from reference TRBV7-9 and TRBJ2-7, reads DTGVSQNPRHKITKRGQNVTFRCDPISEHNRLYWYRQTLGQGPEFLTYFQNEAQLEKSRLLSDRFSAERPKGSFSTLEIQRTEQGDSAMYLCASSQNRTEKYEQYFGPGTRLTVT.

V usage is TRBV3-1 (or the pseudogene TRBV3-2) and J usage is TRBJ1-2; maybe TRBD1 (5 bases). Trimming left V 2 bases short and J 8 bases short, with 12 bases between. The V gene's germline CDR1 is LGHDT and CDR2 YNNKEL (reference sequence). The CDR3 is 13 amino acids. CDR3 sequence reads: CASSQSRARGYTF. CDR3 nucleotides: TGTGCCAGCAGCCAAAGCAGGGCGAGGGGCTACACCTTC.